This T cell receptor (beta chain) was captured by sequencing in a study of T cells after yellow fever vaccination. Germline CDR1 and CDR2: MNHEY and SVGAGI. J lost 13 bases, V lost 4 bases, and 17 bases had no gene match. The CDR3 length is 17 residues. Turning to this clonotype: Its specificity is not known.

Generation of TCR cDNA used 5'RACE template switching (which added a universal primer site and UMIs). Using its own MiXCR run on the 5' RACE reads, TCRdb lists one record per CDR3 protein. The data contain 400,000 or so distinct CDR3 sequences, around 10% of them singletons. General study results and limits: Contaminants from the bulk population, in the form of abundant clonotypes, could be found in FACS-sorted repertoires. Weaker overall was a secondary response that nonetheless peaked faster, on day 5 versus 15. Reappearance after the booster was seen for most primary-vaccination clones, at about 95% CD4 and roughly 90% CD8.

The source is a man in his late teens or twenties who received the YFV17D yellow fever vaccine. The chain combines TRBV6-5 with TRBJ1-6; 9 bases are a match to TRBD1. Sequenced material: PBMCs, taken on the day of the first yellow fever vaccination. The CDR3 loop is CASSFGTGRISPWPLHF. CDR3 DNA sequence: TGTGCCAGCAGTTTCGGGACAGGGAGGATTTCCCCCTGGCCCCTCCACTTT.